The 5 T cell receptor beta chains listed next were all sequenced from one sample in a study of metastatic and nonmetastatic thyroid tumors. TCRdb used MiXCR to call clones anew from the PCR reads. This sample has a few thousand clones, with approximately 35% found just once. No patient had received any treatment before thyroid surgery. Specimen: adjacent normal tissue. These receptors all come from a female donor with papillary thyroid cancer or a benign thyroid nodule (not recorded which). Some clones in this sample may be carry-over from other donors' samples.

The CDR3 region is CAIPDRGLGGYTF. CDR3 bases: TGTGCCATCCCAGACAGGGGTCTAGGTGGCTACACCTTC. V usage is TRBV28 and J usage is TRBJ1-2, with 8 bases aligning to TRBD1. J was trimmed by 7 bases and V by 10 bases; bases with no gene match: 11. The CDR3 is 13 residues long. CDR1 is MDHEN, CDR2 SYDVKM, per germline.

V and J are TRBV6-1 and TRBJ2-7, with a possible D match to TRBD2 (5 bases). V lost 6 bases to trimming and J lost 5 bases, with 17 bases between them. The CDR3 runs 14 residues. Germline V CDR1 and CDR2: MNHNS, SASEGT. CDR3 loop: CASSPLDRRNEQYF. The CDR3 coding sequence is TGTGCCAGCAGCCCTCTCGACCGGAGGAACGAGCAGTACTTC.

This clone was seen only once. Without the conserved terminal phenylalanine or tryptophan, this CDR3 likely stems from a read error. The chain employs TRBV14 and TRBJ1-2; D is unresolved. The germline CDR1 and CDR2 sequences are SGHDN and FVKESK. The CDR3 is 12 residues long. V lost 5 bases and J lost 6, with 10 bases in between. The CDR3 coding sequence is TGTGCCAGCAGCGGAGGGCCCGATGGCTACACCCTC. It yields the protein CASSGGPDGYTL.

This clone has just a few counts. The J gene is TRBJ2-7, the V gene TRBV28; 7 bases map to TRBD1. The germline V gene encodes CDR1 MDHEN and CDR2 SYDVKM. V shed 6 bases and J 5 bases; nucleotides not matched to a gene: 10. The CDR3 contains 14 residues. This chain's CDR3 is CASRRHRGGNEQYF. CDR3 nucleotide sequence: TGTGCCAGCAGGCGACACAGGGGTGGCAACGAGCAGTACTTC.

This clone was found a few times. V and J are TRBV19 and TRBJ2-5; 13 bases agree with TRBD2. This CDR3 contains 13 residues. With V trimmed by 4 bases and J by 9 bases, 2 bases remained unmatched. The germline V gene has CDR1 LNHDA and CDR2 SQIVND (reference sequence). CDR3 residues: CASSTGTSGAQYF. CDR3 in DNA: TGTGCCAGTAGTACTGGGACTAGCGGGGCCCAGTACTTC. Combining the CDR3 with reference TRBV19 and TRBJ2-5 gives the whole variable domain DGGITQSPKYLFRKEGQNVTLSCEQNLNHDAMYWYRQDPGQGLRLIYYSQIVNDFQKGDIAEGYSVSREKKESFPLTVTSAQKNPTAFYLCASSTGTSGAQYFGPGTRLLVL.